These T cell receptor beta chains were read from a single sample in a study of CD8 T cells in Susac syndrome. A single record per CDR3 protein comes from TCRdb applying MiXCR to the immunoSEQ multiplex PCR reads. The sample holds about 90,000 distinct CDR3 sequences; 95% to 96% are singletons and the top ten take approximately 0.62%. Material for sequencing was CD8+ T cells from PBMCs. These receptors were obtained from a human donor with Susac syndrome. Each CDR3 is given with its conserved first and last residue. Each record gives: V gene, J gene, clone size, D gene, CDR3 DNA, CDR3 protein. D genes are given only for firm matches. Clone size is shown for a subset of rows, as once, few, many or a class of expanded clone.

v_gene: TRBV18; j_gene: TRBJ2-1; abundance: .; d_gene: TRBD2; CDR3nt: TGTGCCAGCTCATCCGCGGGGGACCTTTACAATGAGCAGTTCTTC; CDR3aa: CASSSAGDLYNEQFF
v_gene: TRBV5-8; j_gene: TRBJ1-6; abundance: .; d_gene: TRBD1; CDR3nt: TGTGCCAGCAGCTTGAAGGACAGGGCGAACTCACCCCTCCACTTT; CDR3aa: CASSLKDRANSPLHF
v_gene: TRBV4-3; j_gene: TRBJ2-7; abundance: once; d_gene: TRBD2; CDR3nt: TGCGCCAGCAGCCAACTGACTAGCGGGGGCCGTTTAGAGCAGTACTTC; CDR3aa: CASSQLTSGGRLEQYF
v_gene: TRBV30; j_gene: TRBJ2-6; abundance: .; d_gene: TRBD1; CDR3nt: TGTGCCTGGAGTGGGACAGGGAGAGAGGGCTCTGGGGCCAACGTCCTGACTTTC; CDR3aa: CAWSGTGREGSGANVLTF
v_gene: TRBV27; j_gene: TRBJ2-4; abundance: .; d_gene: .; CDR3nt: TGTGCCAGCAGCCTTACAGAGCTAGCCAAAAACATTCAGTACTTC; CDR3aa: CASSLTELAKNIQYF
v_gene: TRBV6-5; j_gene: TRBJ1-2; abundance: .; d_gene: TRBD1; CDR3nt: TGTGCCAGCAGTTACTCGTCGACAGGGGGTGGCTACACCTTC; CDR3aa: CASSYSSTGGGYTF
v_gene: TRBV7-3; j_gene: TRBJ1-1; abundance: .; d_gene: .; CDR3nt: TGTGCCAGCAGCCCTGAACAGGGTCGGAGCACTGAAGCTTTCTTT; CDR3aa: CASSPEQGRSTEAFF
v_gene: TRBV5-4; j_gene: TRBJ2-1; abundance: .; d_gene: TRBD1; CDR3nt: TGTGCCAGCAGGCTTGGGGGACAGGGGGCCTACAATGAGCAGTTCTTC; CDR3aa: CASRLGGQGAYNEQFF
v_gene: TRBV10-3; j_gene: TRBJ2-5; abundance: .; d_gene: TRBD1; CDR3nt: TGTGCCATCAGTGAGGGGGACAGAGAGACCCAGTACTTC; CDR3aa: CAISEGDRETQYF
v_gene: TRBV6-6; j_gene: TRBJ1-1; abundance: .; d_gene: TRBD1; CDR3nt: TGTGCCAGCAGTTTACAACAGGGGATGATGAACACTGAAGCTTTCTTT; CDR3aa: CASSLQQGMMNTEAFF
v_gene: TRBV9; j_gene: TRBJ1-6; abundance: .; d_gene: .; CDR3nt: TGTGCCAGCAGCGTAGACGGTCGGATTTCACCCCTCCACTTT; CDR3aa: CASSVDGRISPLHF
v_gene: TRBV29-1; j_gene: TRBJ1-5; abundance: .; d_gene: TRBD1; CDR3nt: TGCAGCGTGCTACAGGGGGATCCGCCCCAGCATTTT; CDR3aa: CSVLQGDPPQHF
v_gene: TRBV5-4; j_gene: TRBJ2-7; abundance: .; d_gene: TRBD1; CDR3nt: TGTGCCAGCAGTGATGAGACAGGGGGGAGGGATGAGCAGTACTTC; CDR3aa: CASSDETGGRDEQYF
v_gene: TRBV7-9; j_gene: TRBJ2-7; abundance: once; d_gene: .; CDR3nt: TGTGCCAGCAGCCCGAACACAGGTGTCCCGTACGAGCAGTACTTC; CDR3aa: CASSPNTGVPYEQYF
v_gene: TRBV7-2; j_gene: TRBJ2-3; abundance: .; d_gene: .; CDR3nt: TGTGCCAGCAGCTTAAACAGGGAAGATACGCAGTATTTT; CDR3aa: CASSLNREDTQYF
v_gene: TRBV7-7; j_gene: TRBJ2-1; abundance: .; d_gene: .; CDR3nt: TGTGCTAGCAGCCTTGGACAGAACAATGAGCAGTTCTTC; CDR3aa: CASSLGQNNEQFF
v_gene: TRBV20-1; j_gene: TRBJ1-4; abundance: .; d_gene: TRBD1; CDR3nt: TGCAGTGCTGGAAGACAGGGCACGGATGAAAAACTGTTTTTT; CDR3aa: CSAGRQGTDEKLFF
v_gene: TRBV14; j_gene: TRBJ1-2; abundance: .; d_gene: .; CDR3nt: TGTGCCAGCAGCCCCGGGACCGAGATCTATGGCTACACCTTC; CDR3aa: CASSPGTEIYGYTF
v_gene: TRBV6-5; j_gene: TRBJ1-1; abundance: .; d_gene: TRBD1; CDR3nt: TGTGCCAGCAGATTATACACAGGGGGCTCCCCTGAAGCTTTCTTT; CDR3aa: CASRLYTGGSPEAFF
v_gene: TRBV20-1; j_gene: TRBJ2-1; abundance: .; d_gene: TRBD2; CDR3nt: TGCAGTGCTAGATTAGCGGGTTACTCCTACAATGAGCAGTTCTTC; CDR3aa: CSARLAGYSYNEQFF
v_gene: TRBV3-1; j_gene: TRBJ2-2; abundance: .; d_gene: .; CDR3nt: TGTGCCAGCAGCCGATACAGGGACACCGGGGAGCTGTTTTTT; CDR3aa: CASSRYRDTGELFF
v_gene: TRBV20-1; j_gene: TRBJ1-4; abundance: .; d_gene: .; CDR3nt: TGCAGTGCTCGGGGGCAATTTGAAAAACTGTTTTTT; CDR3aa: CSARGQFEKLFF
v_gene: TRBV28; j_gene: TRBJ2-3; abundance: .; d_gene: TRBD2; CDR3nt: TGTGCCAGCTGCACCATAGCGGGGGGGGTCACAGATACGCAGTATTTT; CDR3aa: CASCTIAGGVTDTQYF
v_gene: TRBV7-2; j_gene: TRBJ1-2; abundance: once; d_gene: .; CDR3nt: TGTGCCAGCAGCAAAAGTATGGGAGAGGGATATGGCTACACCTTC; CDR3aa: CASSKSMGEGYGYTF
v_gene: TRBV20-1; j_gene: TRBJ1-2; abundance: once; d_gene: .; CDR3nt: TGCAGTGCTAGTCGGGGCCAGGCCGAGTTCACCTTC; CDR3aa: CSASRGQAEFTF
v_gene: TRBV6-5; j_gene: TRBJ2-7; abundance: .; d_gene: .; CDR3nt: TGTGCCAGCAGTTGGGGGACCGCCTACGAGCAGTACTTC; CDR3aa: CASSWGTAYEQYF
v_gene: TRBV5-1; j_gene: TRBJ2-7; abundance: .; d_gene: .; CDR3nt: TGCGCCAGCAGCAGCGACAGTCCAGGCTACGAGCAGTACTTC; CDR3aa: CASSSDSPGYEQYF
v_gene: TRBV5-1; j_gene: TRBJ1-1; abundance: .; d_gene: .; CDR3nt: TGCGCCAGCAGCTTGGTACCCCAGAACACTGAAGCTTTCTTT; CDR3aa: CASSLVPQNTEAFF
v_gene: TRBV7-2; j_gene: TRBJ1-5; abundance: .; d_gene: .; CDR3nt: TGTGCCAGCAGCGACTGGGGTCAGCCCCAGCATTTT; CDR3aa: CASSDWGQPQHF
v_gene: TRBV20-1; j_gene: TRBJ1-2; abundance: .; d_gene: TRBD1; CDR3nt: TGCAGTGCTACTTCAGCCGGGACAGGGGGCTATGGCCACACCTTC; CDR3aa: CSATSAGTGGYGHTF
v_gene: TRBV6-1; j_gene: TRBJ2-5; abundance: .; d_gene: .; CDR3nt: TGTGCCAGCAGTGATGGTGTCACAGGGAGTGTGGAGACCCAGTACTTC; CDR3aa: CASSDGVTGSVETQYF
v_gene: TRBV5-1; j_gene: TRBJ2-7; abundance: .; d_gene: .; CDR3nt: TGCGCCAGCAGCTTCGGGGACCTCTACGAGCAGTACTTC; CDR3aa: CASSFGDLYEQYF
v_gene: TRBV20-1; j_gene: TRBJ2-5; abundance: .; d_gene: TRBD2; CDR3nt: TGCAGTGCTAACACCGGGACTACGCCCACCTTCCAAGAGACCCAGTACTTC; CDR3aa: CSANTGTTPTFQETQYF
v_gene: TRBV14; j_gene: TRBJ2-5; abundance: .; d_gene: .; CDR3nt: TGTGCCAGCAGCCAAGATTGGCCACAAGAGACCCAGTACTTC; CDR3aa: CASSQDWPQETQYF
v_gene: TRBV28; j_gene: TRBJ2-3; abundance: .; d_gene: .; CDR3nt: TGTGCCAGCAGTTTTAAGACAGATACGCAGTATTTT; CDR3aa: CASSFKTDTQYF
v_gene: TRBV30; j_gene: TRBJ2-1; abundance: .; d_gene: .; CDR3nt: TGTGCCTGGAGTGCCGACCCAAACAATGAGCAGTTCTTC; CDR3aa: CAWSADPNNEQFF
v_gene: TRBV10-3; j_gene: TRBJ2-7; abundance: .; d_gene: .; CDR3nt: TGTGCCATCAGTGAGCTCCCGGATCCCTACGAGCAGTACTTC; CDR3aa: CAISELPDPYEQYF
v_gene: TRBV6-2/TRBV6-3; j_gene: TRBJ1-1; abundance: .; d_gene: .; CDR3nt: TGTGCCAGCAGTTACCCCAGCTCGAACACTGAAGCTTTCTTT; CDR3aa: CASSYPSSNTEAFF
v_gene: TRBV7-9; j_gene: TRBJ1-4; abundance: .; d_gene: .; CDR3nt: TGTGCCAGCAGCTTGCCAGCTCCTACTGAAAAACTGTTTTTT; CDR3aa: CASSLPAPTEKLFF
v_gene: TRBV13; j_gene: TRBJ1-2; abundance: few; d_gene: .; CDR3nt: TGTGCCAGCAGCTCCCTCCTGGATTACACCTTC; CDR3aa: CASSSLLDYTF
v_gene: TRBV30; j_gene: TRBJ1-2; abundance: .; d_gene: .; CDR3nt: TGTGCCTGGAGTGTTACCGGAGCTAATGGCTACACCTTC; CDR3aa: CAWSVTGANGYTF
v_gene: TRBV6-2/TRBV6-3; j_gene: TRBJ1-1; abundance: .; d_gene: .; CDR3nt: TGTGCCAGCAGTTATCAAATCACTGAAGCTTTCTTT; CDR3aa: CASSYQITEAFF
v_gene: TRBV7-9; j_gene: TRBJ2-6; abundance: .; d_gene: .; CDR3nt: TGTGCCAGCAGCTTAGAGGGCAGGGATTCCCACTGTGAGGCCAACGTCCTGACTTTC; CDR3aa: CASSLEGRDSHCEANVLTF
v_gene: TRBV7-9; j_gene: TRBJ2-1; abundance: .; d_gene: .; CDR3nt: TGTGCCAGCAGCCCCCCGACCTACAATGAGCAGTTCTTC; CDR3aa: CASSPPTYNEQFF
v_gene: TRBV30; j_gene: TRBJ1-1; abundance: .; d_gene: .; CDR3nt: TGTGCCTTCTACAGGGAAGGGGACACTGAAGCTTTCTTT; CDR3aa: CAFYREGDTEAFF
v_gene: TRBV28; j_gene: TRBJ1-5; abundance: .; d_gene: .; CDR3nt: TGTGCCAGCAGTTCGGACACACGAAATCAGCCCCAGCATTTT; CDR3aa: CASSSDTRNQPQHF
v_gene: TRBV28; j_gene: TRBJ2-1; abundance: .; d_gene: .; CDR3nt: TGTGCCAGCGCCAGGAACAGGGAAAGTGAGCAGTTCTTC; CDR3aa: CASARNRESEQFF
v_gene: TRBV19; j_gene: TRBJ2-7; abundance: .; d_gene: .; CDR3nt: TGTGCCAGTAGTGGAACAGGCGGATCCTACGAGCAGTACTTC; CDR3aa: CASSGTGGSYEQYF
v_gene: TRBV3-1; j_gene: TRBJ2-2; abundance: .; d_gene: TRBD2; CDR3nt: TGTGCCAGCAGCCCCGCGGGGGAGAACACCGGGGAGCTGTTTTTT; CDR3aa: CASSPAGENTGELFF
v_gene: TRBV11-2; j_gene: TRBJ2-5; abundance: .; d_gene: TRBD1; CDR3nt: TGTGCCAGCAGCCCAGGGACAGTAGAGACCCAGTACTTC; CDR3aa: CASSPGTVETQYF
v_gene: TRBV11-2; j_gene: TRBJ1-3; abundance: .; d_gene: .; CDR3nt: TGTGCCAGCAGCTTTCGACAAGGCTCTGGAAACACCATATATTTT; CDR3aa: CASSFRQGSGNTIYF
v_gene: TRBV28; j_gene: TRBJ2-6; abundance: .; d_gene: .; CDR3nt: TGTGCCAGCAGTTCCGTTTGGGCCGAATCTGGGGCCAACGTCCTGACTTTC; CDR3aa: CASSSVWAESGANVLTF
v_gene: TRBV7-6; j_gene: TRBJ2-1; abundance: .; d_gene: TRBD2; CDR3nt: TGTGCCAGCAGCTCGGATTTAGCGGGGCCGTACAATGAGCAGTTCTTC; CDR3aa: CASSSDLAGPYNEQFF
v_gene: TRBV20-1; j_gene: TRBJ1-2; abundance: .; d_gene: .; CDR3nt: TGCAGTGCTCAAGACACTCCGGAACGGTACAGCTACACCTTC; CDR3aa: CSAQDTPERYSYTF
v_gene: TRBV5-4; j_gene: TRBJ1-1; abundance: .; d_gene: .; CDR3nt: TGTGCCAGCAGCACCCGTTTGGGGGGTAACACTGAAGCTTTCTTT; CDR3aa: CASSTRLGGNTEAFF
v_gene: TRBV29-1; j_gene: TRBJ1-3; abundance: .; d_gene: .; CDR3nt: TGCAGCGTTCTCTCTGGAAACACCATATATTTT; CDR3aa: CSVLSGNTIYF
v_gene: TRBV29-1; j_gene: TRBJ2-5; abundance: .; d_gene: .; CDR3nt: TGCAGCGTTGCAATGGGAGAGACCCAGTACTTC; CDR3aa: CSVAMGETQYF
v_gene: TRBV20-1; j_gene: TRBJ2-5; abundance: .; d_gene: TRBD1; CDR3nt: TGCAGTGTTCGGGACAGCCTCCAAGAGACCCAGTACTTC; CDR3aa: CSVRDSLQETQYF
v_gene: TRBV30; j_gene: TRBJ2-3; abundance: once; d_gene: .; CDR3nt: TGTGCCCTGGGACTGCCCACAGATACGCAGTATTTT; CDR3aa: CALGLPTDTQYF
v_gene: TRBV2; j_gene: TRBJ1-2; abundance: .; d_gene: .; CDR3nt: TGTGCCAGCAGTGACACCACTACGAGTGGCTACACCTTC; CDR3aa: CASSDTTTSGYTF